This TCR beta chain was sequenced during a study of cytomegalovirus exposure and HLA in healthy donors. Points on this clone: No antigen is known for it.

The primer mix had 60 Vbeta and 13 Jbeta primers. Original processing notes: The authors later counted 65 million to 80 million unique TCR beta chains, around 9.9 million of them shared. Sequencing was performed with immunoSEQ multiplex PCR; in TCRdb, only in-frame clones are kept and a portion is missing. D and trimming come from the DNA, and the V and J calls and clone size come from that table. The sample yields about 130,000 clones, about 8.5% seen once. Findings and caveats of the study: The classifier was said to identify cytomegalovirus status with high specificity and sensitivity. The likely explanation for a cluster of highly shared sequence variants was sequencing artifact.

Germline CDR1 GTSNPN, CDR2 SVGIG (reference sequence). V shed 1 base and J 8 bases; nucleotides not matched to a gene: 5. CDR3 length equals 13 residues. The TCR sequence derives from a man between 40 and 49 years old in good health and CMV-seronegative. This chain uses TRBV30 with TRBJ2-3, with TRBD2 identical over 8 bases. The specimen sequenced was PBMCs. The CDR3 here is CAWSAGGVFTQYF. The CDR3 coding sequence is TGTGCCTGGAGTGCCGGGGGGGTTTTTACGCAGTATTTT.